This T cell receptor beta chain was recovered during a study of T cell responses to AZD1222 COVID-19 vaccine. Study results and caveats: None of the repertoires were sampled until the peak T cell response had passed.

Note on this clone: Its antigen is not known.

Assay used: immunoSEQ multiplex PCR; TCRdb lists only in-frame clones, some missing. The table records over 150,000 clones, 90% to 95% of them present only once. The junction had 13 bases not matched to a gene; V was cut back by 3 bases and J by 0 bases. CDR1 is SGDLS and CDR2 is YYNGEE in the germline V gene. This CDR3 spans 19 amino acids. The sequences come from peripheral blood, collected 28 days after the second dose of the MenACWY control vaccine. This sequence originates from an adult who received the MenACWY meningococcal vaccine as a control. The rearrangement links TRBV9 to TRBJ2-5, with 11 bases lining up with TRBD2. The CDR3 loop is CASSGSIGTSGKYQETQYF. In DNA, the CDR3 is TGTGCCAGCAGCGGCTCGATCGGGACTAGCGGAAAGTACCAAGAGACCCAGTACTTC.